This entry lists 5 T cell receptor beta chains sequenced from one sample in a study of shared clonotypes between healthy human individuals. Repertoires were generated with immunoSEQ multiplex PCR, while TCRdb's copy carries only in-frame clones and drops some. The sample contains over a million clones, roughly 74% of which appear only once. The material sequenced was memory CD4+ T cells from PBMCs. The subset is: CD45RA-negative fraction. These receptor sequences come from a man younger than 30 in good health. Some clones in this sample may be carry-over from other donors' samples.

V usage is TRBV2 and J usage is TRBJ2-1; D perhaps matches TRBD2 (5 bases). CDR3 length: 13 amino acids. V lost 4 bases to trimming and J lost 7 bases, with 11 bases between them. Germline values: CDR1 SNHLY, CDR2 FYNNEI. CDR3 coding DNA: TGTGCCAGCAGTGTTGAGGGCCGAAATGAGCAGTTCTTC. Translated, it gives CASSVEGRNEQFF.

This chain connects TRBV6-1 to TRBJ2-7; TRBD1 agrees at 7 bases. V shed 3 bases, J shed 3 bases, and the junction held 5 bases outside the gene matches. Per the germline V gene, CDR1 is MNHNS and CDR2 is SASEGT. This CDR3 has 14 amino acids. This CDR3 is CASSDGTASYEQYF. The CDR3 bases are TGTGCCAGCAGTGATGGGACAGCCAGCTACGAGCAGTACTTC.

On this clone itself: Given a much more abundant clone one base away, this may be a read error. The genes are TRBV5-4 and TRBJ2-7; 9 bases map to TRBD2. The CDR3 loop spans 15 amino acids. V trimming: 3 bases; J trimming: 0 bases; junction bases outside the gene matches: 4. The germline V gene encodes CDR1 SGHNT and CDR2 YYREEE (reference sequence). The CDR3 bases are TGTGCCAGCAGCTCCACTAGCGGGCCCTCCTACGAGCAGTACTTC. Protein: CASSSTSGPSYEQYF. The complete variable domain, with remaining parts taken from reference TRBV5-4 and TRBJ2-7, reads ETGVTQSPTHLIKTRGQQVTLRCSSQSGHNTVSWYQQALGQGPQFIFQYYREEENGRGNFPPRFSGLQFPNYSSELNVNALELDDSALYLCASSSTSGPSYEQYFGPGTRLTVT.

This clone appeared many times. The chain uses TRBV30 and TRBJ2-5, with D maybe TRBD1 (6 bases). This CDR3 region has 13 residues. V shed 7 bases and J shed 1 base, with 13 bases lying between them. Germline V gene data show CDR1 as GTSNPN and CDR2 as SVGIG (reference sequence). The CDR3 bases are TGTGCCTTACAGGGTCTGGCCCAAGAGACCCAGTACTTC. The encoded protein is CALQGLAQETQYF.

Details on this clone: One junction end does not reproduce the germline sequence, and a read error may be involved. The chain links TRBV2 to TRBJ1-1; 9 nucleotides align to TRBD1. The CDR3 loop spans 14 amino acids. The germline V gene has CDR1 SNHLY and CDR2 FYNNEI. CDR3 loop: CASSEATGGTEAFF. Written as DNA, the CDR3 is TGTGCCAGCAGCGAAGCGACAGGGGGCACTGAAGCTTTCTTT.